This passage covers 13 T cell receptor beta chains from one sample sequenced in a study of T-cell memory formation after mild COVID-19. TCRdb re-called the 5' RACE reads with MiXCR, one entry per CDR3 protein. The table has 120,000 or so distinct CDR3 sequences, around a sixth seen once. Source material: PBMCs or a T cell subset sorted from them (not recorded which). The receptors here all came from an adult woman who had mild COVID-19 (a few samples of this study predate the infection). Cell type and time point are not known.

This clonotype appeared a few times. The V gene is TRBV7-9, the J gene TRBJ1-1; no clear D gene. The germline CDR1 and CDR2 sequences are SEHNR and FQNEAQ (reference sequence). This CDR3 contains 14 residues. V was cut by 2 bases and J by 1 base, with 8 bases left in between. CDR3 nucleotide sequence: TGTGCCAGCAGCTTATTGCAAGAGAACACTGAAGCTTTCTTT. It translates to CASSLLQENTEAFF.

This clonotype was picked up a small number of times. This chain connects TRBV7-7 to TRBJ2-3, with 9 bases lining up with TRBD2. Trimming cost V 1 base and J 6 bases; bases outside gene matches: 5. The length of the CDR3 is 15 residues. The germline V gene has CDR1 SSHAT and CDR2 FNYEAQ (reference sequence). This CDR3 reads CASSLVPSGADTQYF. The CDR3 DNA reads as TGTGCCAGCAGCTTAGTTCCTAGCGGGGCCGATACGCAGTATTTT.

The CDR3 reads CASSSEPSVQQYF. The CDR3 region has the DNA TGTGCCAGCAGCTCCGAACCATCGGTTCAGCAGTACTTC. This chain links TRBV11-2 with TRBJ2-7; D remains ambiguous. CDR3 length: 13 residues. V dropped 4 bases and J dropped 8 bases, with 15 bases sitting between them. Germline V gives CDR1 SGHAT, CDR2 FQNNGV.

This clonotype was detected a few times. The CDR3 region is CASSLVLRDRGTYEQYF. The CDR3 DNA reads as TGTGCCAGCAGTTTAGTTCTCCGGGACAGGGGAACCTACGAGCAGTACTTC. The chain has TRBV12-3 or TRBV12-4 and TRBJ2-7; TRBD1 agrees at 10 bases. J lost 2 bases, V lost 1 base, and 8 bases had no gene match. The CDR3 extends over 17 amino acids.

Comments on this clonotype: Compared with germline, one end of the junction differs, possibly owing to a read error. The chain employs TRBV4-3 and TRBJ2-1; D possibly corresponds to TRBD2 (6 bases). Germline loops: CDR1 LGHNA, CDR2 YSLEER. This CDR3 region has 14 residues. CDR3 DNA: TGCGTCAGCAGCCGTCGGACTATGGGCTATGAGCAGTTCTTC. Translated: CVSSRRTMGYEQFF.

V is TRBV7-2 and J is TRBJ1-3; no firm D call. The ends were cut back, 1 base at V and 3 bases at J, with 4 bases in the middle. This CDR3 is built from 13 residues. Looked up from germline, CDR1 is SGHTA and CDR2 is FQGNSA. The CDR3 is CASSLVGGNTIYF. The CDR3 region has the DNA TGTGCCAGCAGCTTAGTGGGTGGAAACACCATATATTTT.

This sequence joins TRBV24-1 and TRBJ1-1, with D perhaps TRBD1 (6 bases). This CDR3 is 14 amino acids long. Trimming stripped 7 bases from V and 0 bases from J, with 11 bases between. Germline loops: CDR1 KGHDR, CDR2 SFDVKD. DNA for the CDR3: TGTGCCACCAGGGACAGCCTCATGAACACTGAAGCTTTCTTT. This translates into CATRDSLMNTEAFF.

This clonotype was picked up a small number of times. V usage is TRBV7-2 and J usage is TRBJ2-1; TRBD2 matches 7 bases. J was trimmed by 15 bases and V by 11 bases; bases with no gene match: 10. CDR1 and CDR2 from the germline V gene are SGHTA and FQGNSA. This CDR3 contains 10 residues. CDR3 nucleotides: TGTGCCGTTTTGCGGGAGCGGGTGTTCTTC. The encoded protein is CAVLRERVFF.

V is TRBV20-1 and J is TRBJ2-1, with D unresolved. Germline values: CDR1 DFQATT, CDR2 SNEGSKA (reference sequence). The V end was cut by 2 bases, the J end by 8 bases, with 7 bases between. The CDR3 runs 11 residues. The CDR3 is CSARSAHEQFF. The CDR3 DNA is TGCAGTGCTAGAAGTGCGCATGAGCAGTTCTTC.

The rearrangement uses TRBV7-2 and TRBJ2-7; TRBD1 matches at 9 bases. Losses at the gene ends were 3 bases for V and 3 bases for J; bases not matched to a gene: 3. Germline CDR1 is SGHTA and CDR2 is FQGNSA. This CDR3 region has 14 residues. The CDR3 sequence: CASSFGQGNYEQYF. The CDR3 bases are TGTGCCAGCAGCTTTGGACAGGGGAACTACGAGCAGTACTTC.

V is TRBV6-4 and J is TRBJ2-2, with D perhaps matching TRBD1 (6 bases). Germline CDR1 and CDR2: MRHNA and SNTAGT. This CDR3 comprises 14 residues. The ends were cut back, 6 bases at V and 4 bases at J, with 12 bases in the middle. CDR3 nucleotide sequence: TGTGCCAGCAGCGACAGGCAGTTCACCGGGGAGCTGTTTTTT. This codes for CASSDRQFTGELFF.

This clonotype appeared a few times. This chain connects TRBV14 to TRBJ2-5; perhaps TRBD2 as D (5 bases). Looked up from germline, CDR1 is SGHDN and CDR2 is FVKESK. The CDR3 sequence is 13 residues long. The V gene lost 5 bases and the J gene lost 3 bases, with 10 bases spanning the gap. The CDR3 reads CASSSGIKETQYF. CDR3 in DNA: TGTGCCAGCAGCTCCGGGATCAAAGAGACCCAGTACTTC. The full variable domain, completed using reference TRBV14 and TRBJ2-5, is EAGVTQFPSHSVIEKGQTVTLRCDPISGHDNLYWYRRVMGKEIKFLLHFVKESKQDESGMPNNRFLAERTGGTYSTLKVQPAELEDSGVYFCASSSGIKETQYFGPGTRLLVL.

This clonotype has a handful of counts. The chain has TRBV12-3 or TRBV12-4 and TRBJ2-1, with 9 bases matching TRBD1. The CDR3 is made up of 16 amino acids. V trimming: 3 bases; J trimming: 8 bases; junction bases outside the gene matches: 11. In DNA form, the CDR3 reads TGTGCCAGCAGTTTCCCCGCCGGGACAGGGATGGATGAGCAGTTCTTC. Amino acid sequence: CASSFPAGTGMDEQFF.